The following is a T cell receptor (beta chain) sequence with its context. Its matching antigen is unknown. The CDR3 extends over 15 amino acids. Germline V gene data show CDR1 as SGHVS and CDR2 as FNYEAQ. Trimming removed 1 base from V and 3 bases from J, with 13 bases in between. This entry belongs to a study of OX40 agonist ivuxolimab in advanced cancers. Study at large: Each patient was given ivuxolimab into a vein every 2 weeks, at 0.01 to 10 mg/kg. Overall study results and limits: Mean expanded clone counts were higher in CD8+ than CD4+ T cells.

TCRdb's copy holds only in-frame clones and misses some; the assay was immunoSEQ multiplex PCR. The sample lists 70,000 to 90,000 clones, roughly nine tenths occurring once. Samples were taken at baseline and on day 1 of cycles 4 and 7. This chain joins TRBV7-6 and TRBJ2-7; the D gene could be TRBD1 or TRBD2 (6 bases each). Sequences were derived from CD4+ or CD8+ T cells sorted from blood, sampled in a trial of the OX40 agonist ivuxolimab. This TCR derives from an adult with an advanced solid tumor such as melanoma, head and neck, liver or kidney cancer. The CDR3 coding sequence is TGTGCCAGCAGCTTAGAGGGGGGACCCCTCTACGAGCAGTACTTC. It encodes CASSLEGGPLYEQYF.